The rows below give T cell receptor beta chains drawn from one sample of a study of siplizumab effects on memory and regulatory T cells. This table comes from immunoSEQ multiplex PCR, and its TCRdb copy is limited to in-frame clones, with some not included. The sample has tens of thousands of clones, 87% seen once; the top ten hold less than 2%. Source material: Tregs sorted from blood. The receptors were sampled from a human donor in good health. The CDR3 runs from the conserved cysteine through the conserved F or W. A D gene is named only where the DNA matches it firmly. Where a row states a size, it is once, few, many or the class of an expanded clone; other rows omit it.

j_call	clone_size	d_call	v_call	cdr3_nt	cdr3_aa
TRBJ2-5	NA	NA	TRBV5-6	TGTGCCAGCAGCTTGAGGGGGAGGGGCCAAGAGACCCAGTACTTC	CASSLRGRGQETQYF
TRBJ1-4	many	NA	TRBV18	TGTGCCAGCTCACCATTGAGGGCCGGAGAAAAACTGTTTTTT	CASSPLRAGEKLFF
TRBJ1-2	NA	NA	TRBV4-3	TGCGCCAGCAGCCAGGATACAGGGATCTATGGCTACACCTTC	CASSQDTGIYGYTF
TRBJ2-5	once	NA	TRBV9	TGTGCCAGCAGCGTAGGGGGTTGGGAGACCCAGTACTTC	CASSVGGWETQYF
TRBJ2-1	many	TRBD2	TRBV9	TGTGCCAGCAGCCCCGGGACTAGCGGACTCTTCTACAATGAGCAGTTCTTC	CASSPGTSGLFYNEQFF
TRBJ1-5	few	NA	TRBV4-1	TGCGCCAGCAGCCAGGGGGGGCAGCCCCAGCATTTT	CASSQGGQPQHF
TRBJ2-2	NA	TRBD2	TRBV5-1	TGCGCCAGCAGCCCTGAGCGGGGTAGGCACGGGGAGCTGTTTTTT	CASSPERGRHGELFF
TRBJ2-3	NA	TRBD2	TRBV9	TGTGCCAGCAGCGTTCCCCGCCCGGGACTAGCTACAGATACGCAGTATTTT	CASSVPRPGLATDTQYF
TRBJ2-3	NA	NA	TRBV5-4	TGTGCCAGCAGCTTGGTGACGGCCCAGGGGGGTACGCAGTATTTT	CASSLVTAQGGTQYF
TRBJ2-3	NA	NA	TRBV4-3	TGCGCCAGCAGCCCCGGGCTGAGCACAGATACGCAGTATTTT	CASSPGLSTDTQYF
TRBJ1-2	NA	TRBD1	TRBV28	TGTGCCAGCAGTTTATTCGGGGACAGGGGGCCCAAGGGCTACACCTTC	CASSLFGDRGPKGYTF
TRBJ2-7	once	NA	TRBV5-1	TGCGCCAGCAGCTTGGACGGATTAACCTACGAGCAGTACTTC	CASSLDGLTYEQYF
TRBJ2-3	NA	NA	TRBV7-2	TGTGCCAGCAGCTTAGGTCCTAGCACAGATACGCAGTATTTT	CASSLGPSTDTQYF
TRBJ1-2	once	NA	TRBV5-1	TGCGCCAGCAGCTCAGGGGTACAGACTGGTTCTTCGGGCTACACCTTC	CASSSGVQTGSSGYTF
TRBJ2-1	NA	NA	TRBV10-2	TGCGCCAGCGGGGGAGCGAATGAGCAGTTCTTC	CASGGANEQFF
TRBJ2-3	NA	TRBD2	TRBV4-2	TGTGCCAGCAGCCAGAGCGGGGGAGCCCTTAGCACAGATACGCAGTATTTT	CASSQSGGALSTDTQYF
TRBJ1-1	few	NA	TRBV6-5	TGTGCCAGCTCCAAGCGGACCCTCTGGGGTGAAGCTTTCTTT	CASSKRTLWGEAFF
TRBJ2-7	NA	TRBD2	TRBV6-6	TGTGCCAGCAGGGGGACTAGCGGGTTCTCCTACGAGCAGTACTTC	CASRGTSGFSYEQYF
TRBJ1-2	NA	TRBD1	TRBV28	TGTGCCAGCAGTTTATTTGAACAGGGGGCCGGGGGCTACACCTTC	CASSLFEQGAGGYTF
TRBJ1-2	NA	TRBD1	TRBV2	TGTGCCAGCAGCCTTTTGGACAGGGGTGTCGGCTACACCTTC	CASSLLDRGVGYTF
TRBJ1-4	NA	NA	TRBV6-6	TGTGCCAGCAGTTACAGGCAGAATGAAAAACTGTTTTTT	CASSYRQNEKLFF
TRBJ1-2	NA	NA	TRBV14	TGTGCCAGCAGCCAAGACCTACGGGGGCGCGATGGCTACACCTTC	CASSQDLRGRDGYTF
TRBJ2-7	NA	NA	TRBV6-6	TGTGCCAGCAGTTTCCGACAGTCCTACGAGCAGTACTTC	CASSFRQSYEQYF
TRBJ1-6	NA	NA	TRBV19	TGTGCCAGTAGTCCACCCCTCCACTTT	CASSPPLHF
TRBJ2-7	NA	TRBD1	TRBV5-6	TGTGCCAGCAGCCCATTGGGACAGGGTTACGAGCAGTACTTC	CASSPLGQGYEQYF
TRBJ2-5	NA	NA	TRBV7-9	TGTGCCAGCACCCATAACGTTAAAAAAGAGACCCAGTACTTC	CASTHNVKKETQYF
TRBJ2-2	NA	TRBD2	TRBV10-3	TGTGCCACGGGACTAGTCGAGAACGGGGAGCTGTTTTTT	CATGLVENGELFF
TRBJ1-1	NA	NA	TRBV15	TGTGCCACCAGCATCCAGGGTACTAGCACTGAAGCTTTCTTT	CATSIQGTSTEAFF
TRBJ2-5	NA	TRBD2	TRBV7-2	TGTGCCAGCAGCACCTCGGTGACTAGCGGGGGTGGGAGGGAGACCCAGTACTTC	CASSTSVTSGGGRETQYF
TRBJ2-5	NA	NA	TRBV11-3	TGTGCCAGCAGCTTAGATCGGCAGGGCCGGCAAGAGACCCAGTACTTC	CASSLDRQGRQETQYF
TRBJ1-2	NA	NA	TRBV5-4	TGTGCCAGCAGCTTGGTAACCACTAACTATGGCTACACCTTC	CASSLVTTNYGYTF
TRBJ2-7	NA	NA	TRBV18	TGTGCCAGCTCACCCGGACTCTACTCCTACGAGCAGTACTTC	CASSPGLYSYEQYF
TRBJ1-2	NA	NA	TRBV9	TGTGCCAGCAGCGTAGGAGGACAGCCCCTATGGTATGGCTACACCTTC	CASSVGGQPLWYGYTF
TRBJ1-2	once	TRBD1	TRBV6-6	TGTGCCGGAAGCAGGGGGTTGGCCGCTAACTATGGCTACACCTTC	CAGSRGLAANYGYTF
TRBJ2-7	NA	NA	TRBV7-2	TGTGCCAGCAGCTTAACGGCAGGGGAGCAGTACTTC	CASSLTAGEQYF
TRBJ2-7	NA	NA	TRBV7-2	TGTGCCAGCAGCTTAGGTGCGGTGTCCTACGAGCAGTACTTC	CASSLGAVSYEQYF
TRBJ1-1	NA	NA	TRBV6-5	TGTGCCAGCAGTTATCCTGGGGCAGGGGTAGCTTTCTTT	CASSYPGAGVAFF
TRBJ1-6	NA	NA	TRBV4-2	TGTGCCAGCAGCCAAGATCCCGGACAGCATAATTCACCCCTCCACTTT	CASSQDPGQHNSPLHF
TRBJ1-5	NA	NA	TRBV6-5	TGTGCCAGCAACCGCAGTGGGTATCAGCCCCAGCATTTT	CASNRSGYQPQHF
TRBJ2-1	NA	NA	TRBV6-5	TGTGCCAGCAGCCTCGGACGGTTCTCCTACAATGAGCAGTTCTTC	CASSLGRFSYNEQFF
TRBJ1-6	NA	TRBD1	TRBV19	TGTGCCAGTAGTAGGCCTACAGGGGGCGCGGATTCACCCCTCCACTTT	CASSRPTGGADSPLHF
TRBJ1-1	NA	NA	TRBV5-1	TGCGCCAGCAGCTTGGGTCCGATGAACACTGAAGCTTTCTTT	CASSLGPMNTEAFF
TRBJ2-7	NA	TRBD1	TRBV20-1	TGCAGTGCATGGACAGGCTACGAGCAGTACTTC	CSAWTGYEQYF
TRBJ1-4	NA	NA	TRBV6-1	TGTGCCAGCAGTTATACCGGGGCCTATGAAAAACTGTTTTTT	CASSYTGAYEKLFF
TRBJ2-7	NA	NA	TRBV4-1	TGCGCCAGCAGCCAAGATCGGGGGGCCCGATCCTACGAGCAGTACTTC	CASSQDRGARSYEQYF
TRBJ1-1	NA	NA	TRBV10-3	TGTGCCATCAGTGAGTCTGGGGACACTGAAGCTTTCTTT	CAISESGDTEAFF
TRBJ2-5	NA	NA	TRBV5-4	TGTGCCAGCAGCTTGGATCCCCAAGAGACCCAGTACTTC	CASSLDPQETQYF
TRBJ1-4	NA	NA	TRBV27	TGTGCCAGCAGTTTATACGTGGCTATGGAAAAACTGTTTTTT	CASSLYVAMEKLFF
TRBJ1-2	NA	NA	TRBV10-3	TGTGCCACCTCACGGGAAAACTATGGCTACACCTTC	CATSRENYGYTF
TRBJ1-2	NA	NA	TRBV11-2	TGTGCCAGCAGCCCGTACGAACGGTTTGGCTACACCTTC	CASSPYERFGYTF
TRBJ2-3	few	NA	TRBV5-6	TGTGCCAGCAGATGGACCGGTTCTCTCGATACGCAGTATTTT	CASRWTGSLDTQYF
TRBJ1-3	NA	NA	TRBV11-2	TGTGCCAGCAGCTTAGTCGGGAACACCATATATTTT	CASSLVGNTIYF